The 16 T cell receptor beta chains below were found in one sample sequenced in a study of blood T cell repertoires in COVID-19. Generated by immunoSEQ multiplex PCR, the TCRdb table keeps only in-frame clones and is missing some. The data contain a few hundred thousand clones, 80% to 90% of them seen just once; the ten biggest clones take up 8.5% to 12%. Sequences were obtained from PBMCs or T cells enriched from blood (not recorded which). The origin of the receptors is a woman younger than 35 who had recovered from COVID-19.

The CDR3 DNA follows: TGTGCCACCAGCACCACTACAGGGTCAAATTCACCCCTCCACTTT. Protein product: CATSTTTGSNSPLHF. The chain recombines TRBV15 with TRBJ1-6, with D possibly matching TRBD1 (6 bases). This CDR3 contains 15 residues. Germline V gene sequence: CDR1 LNHNV, CDR2 YYDKDF (reference sequence). Between the trimmed V and J ends, which lost 4 bases and 7 bases, there was a span of 14 bases.

This chain joins TRBV27 and TRBJ1-4; 7 nucleotides align to TRBD1. The CDR3 length is 14 residues. The junction had 3 bases not matched to a gene; V was cut back by 6 bases and J by 2 bases. Germline assignment: CDR1 MNHEY and CDR2 SMNVEV (reference sequence). DNA for the CDR3: TGTGCCAGCAGGCTACAGGGGACTAATGAAAAACTGTTTTTT. This translates into CASRLQGTNEKLFF.

The rearrangement links TRBV5-5 to TRBJ2-7; weak D call: TRBD1 (5 bases). The CDR3 is 13 amino acids. CDR1 and CDR2 from the germline V gene are SGHKS and YYEKEE (reference sequence). Trimming left V 0 bases short and J 4 bases short, with 8 bases between. The DNA for the CDR3 is TGTGCCAGCAGCTTGGAGACAGAATACGAGCAGTACTTC. It translates to CASSLETEYEQYF.

The chain combines TRBV3-1 (or the pseudogene TRBV3-2) with TRBJ2-1, with 7 bases that match TRBD1. Germline lookup yields CDR1 LGHDT and CDR2 YNNKEL (reference sequence). This CDR3 comprises 14 residues. The V segment lost 7 bases and the J segment 5 bases; nucleotides outside the gene matches: 8. This CDR3 is CASNDRVVNNEQFF. The CDR3 DNA sequence: TGTGCCAGCAACGACAGGGTGGTCAACAATGAGCAGTTCTTC.

The chain is built from TRBV2 and TRBJ1-2; D perhaps matches TRBD1 (5 bases). Deletions cut 6 bases from V and 1 base from J, with 9 bases between. The CDR3 is 13 residues long. CDR1 and CDR2 (germline): SNHLY, FYNNEI. The CDR3 region has the DNA TGTGCCAGCAGGACAGACATTAACTATGGCTACACCTTC. Its translation is CASRTDINYGYTF.

The chain has TRBV4-1 and TRBJ2-4; 10 nucleotides line up with TRBD1. Per germline, CDR1 MGHRA and CDR2 YSYEKL. CDR3 size: 16 residues. Trimming took 4 bases from V and 1 from J; bases not matched to a gene: 4. As DNA, the CDR3 is TGCGCCAGCAGCCGTCCGGGACAGGGGGCCAAAAACATTCAGTACTTC. This translates into CASSRPGQGAKNIQYF.

J is TRBJ1-1 and V is TRBV13; D remains unclear. The CDR3 runs 13 residues. Germline V CDR1 and CDR2: PRHDT, FYEKMQ (reference sequence). Trimming stripped 3 bases from V and 1 base from J, with 6 bases between. DNA for the CDR3: TGTGCCAGCAGCTTTTCAGGGAACACTGAAGCTTTCTTT. This gives the protein CASSFSGNTEAFF. The whole variable domain, filled in from reference TRBV13 and TRBJ1-1, reads AAGVIQSPRHLIKEKRETATLKCYPIPRHDTVYWYQQGPGQDPQFLISFYEKMQSDKGSIPDRFSAQQFSDYHSELNMSSLELGDSALYFCASSFSGNTEAFFGQGTRLTVV.

The chain employs TRBV7-3 and TRBJ2-7, with D possibly being TRBD1 (7 bases). The germline CDR1 and CDR2 sequences are SGHTA and FQGTGA. V lost 3 bases to trimming and J lost 2 bases, with 11 bases between them. The CDR3 has 14 residues. As DNA, the CDR3 is TGTGCCAGCAGCTTCAGGGGGGTAACCTACGAGCAGTACTTC. It codes for CASSFRGVTYEQYF.

The chain employs TRBV11-2 and TRBJ1-5; weak D call: TRBD1 (5 bases). The ends were cut back, 6 bases at V and 4 bases at J, with 13 bases in the middle. The CDR3 is made up of 14 amino acids. Looked up from germline, CDR1 is SGHAT and CDR2 is FQNNGV. CDR3 in amino acids: CASRPIKGNQPQHF. CDR3 sequence (DNA): TGTGCCAGCAGGCCCATTAAGGGGAATCAGCCCCAGCATTTT.

V gene TRBV10-1 combines with J gene TRBJ2-7; perhaps TRBD1 as D (5 bases). Germline V CDR1 and CDR2: WNHNN, SYGVQD (reference sequence). This CDR3 spans 15 amino acids. The V end lost 2 bases, the J end lost 5 bases, and 16 bases lay between the germline ends. The CDR3 spells CASSEQKGWIDEQYF. The CDR3 nucleotides are TGCGCCAGCAGTGAGCAGAAGGGGTGGATCGACGAGCAGTACTTC.

The chain uses TRBV7-2 and TRBJ2-1, with 9 bases identical to TRBD2. V lost 5 bases and J lost 9; bases outside the gene matches: 11. CDR1 is SGHTA and CDR2 is FQGNSA in the germline V gene. This CDR3 spans 15 amino acids. Here the CDR3 DNA reads TGTGCCAGCAGCCCCATACTAGCGGGCTTTTCTGAGCAGTTCTTC. This translates into CASSPILAGFSEQFF.

The chain uses TRBV11-2 and TRBJ2-7, with 7 positions matching TRBD1. The germline V gene has CDR1 SGHAT and CDR2 FQNNGV. Trimming took 4 bases from V and 5 from J; bases not matched to a gene: 2. The CDR3 has 12 amino acids. As DNA, the CDR3 is TGTGCCAGCAGCTCCGACAGGGACGAGCAGTACTTC. Amino acids: CASSSDRDEQYF. Full variable domain (missing parts from reference TRBV11-2 and TRBJ2-7): EAGVAQSPRYKIIEKRQSVAFWCNPISGHATLYWYQQILGQGPKLLIQFQNNGVVDDSQLPKDRFSAERLKGVDSTLKIQPAKLEDSAVYLCASSSDRDEQYFGPGTRLTVT.

This chain connects TRBV27 to TRBJ1-6; 10 bases fit TRBD1. The CDR3 consists of 14 residues. With V trimmed by 7 bases and J by 7 bases, 4 bases remained unmatched. CDR1 and CDR2 from the germline V gene are MNHEY and SMNVEV (reference sequence). CDR3 in DNA: TGTGCCAGCACCCGGGACAGGGGAAATTCACCCCTCCACTTT. It codes for CASTRDRGNSPLHF.

The genes are TRBV10-3 and TRBJ2-1, with a tentative D call TRBD2 (6 bases). CDR1 and CDR2 from the germline V gene are ENHRY and SYGVKD. There are 14 residues in the CDR3. Trimming stripped 11 bases from V and 7 bases from J, with 21 bases between. The CDR3 here is CAGARDGQRNEQFF. The CDR3, as DNA: TGTGCCGGCGCGCGGGACGGCCAACGGAATGAGCAGTTCTTC.

This clone was seen a handful of times. The gene calls are TRBV7-2 and TRBJ2-7; D unresolved. The CDR3 extends over 14 amino acids. Germline V gene data show CDR1 as SGHTA and CDR2 as FQGNSA. V was shortened by 1 base and J by 3 bases, with 10 bases between the two germline ends. CDR3 coding DNA: TGTGCCAGCAGCTTAGGACACCTCTACTACGAGCAGTACTTC. This sequence encodes CASSLGHLYYEQYF.

This clone appeared a single time. This chain joins TRBV11-2 and TRBJ1-6; maybe TRBD1 (6 bases). V lost 8 bases and J 2 bases, leaving 16 bases between the germline ends. CDR3 size: 16 residues. CDR1 SGHAT and CDR2 FQNNGV come from the germline V gene. Here the CDR3 reads CASAYGGQAYNSPLHF. The CDR3, as DNA: TGTGCCAGCGCTTACGGGGGGCAGGCCTATAATTCACCCCTCCACTTT.